The entry below describes one TCR beta chain. The data derive from a study of blood T cell repertoires in COVID-19. TCRdb's copy holds only in-frame clones and misses some; the assay was immunoSEQ multiplex PCR. The sample has 180,000 or so clones, around 80% seen once. With 6 bases clipped from V and 7 bases from J, the junction kept 12 bases outside the gene matches. From germline, CDR1 is SEHNR and CDR2 FQNEAQ (reference sequence). The CDR3 is made up of 17 amino acids. This TCR was recovered from a woman between 45 and 65 years old in a cohort exposed to, infected with or recovered from COVID-19 (not recorded which). This sequence joins TRBV7-9 and TRBJ1-4; 12 bases align to TRBD1. Specimen: PBMCs or T cells enriched from blood (not recorded which). CDR3 residues: CASSYIPGTGGVEKLFF. CDR3 in DNA: TGTGCCAGCAGTTACATCCCCGGGACAGGGGGCGTTGAAAAACTGTTTTTT. The full variable domain, its missing parts supplied by reference TRBV7-9 and TRBJ1-4, is DTGVSQNPRHKITKRGQNVTFRCDPISEHNRLYWYRQTLGQGPEFLTYFQNEAQLEKSRLLSDRFSAERPKGSFSTLEIQRTEQGDSAMYLCASSYIPGTGGVEKLFFGSGTQLSVL.